This is a list of T cell receptor beta chains from one sample in a study of molecular identifiers for immune sequencing clone quantification. Each CDR3 protein gets one entry after TCRdb re-called the PCR reads with MiXCR. The sample lists more than 250,000 distinct CDR3 sequences, roughly a fifth seen once, with 0.81% in the top ten. The specimen sequenced was naive CD8+ T cells from blood, with Jurkat cell RNA spiked in. The receptors shown here come from a human donor in good health. Some libraries in this study had Jurkat cell RNA spiked in. Each CDR3 is given with its conserved first and last residue. Fields, in order: clone size, D gene, J gene, V gene, CDR3 DNA, CDR3 protein. The D gene is left open where the match is weak. Size tells how often a clone was seen (once, few, many) or the class of an expanded clone, and some rows leave it out.

many TRBD2 TRBJ2-2 TRBV24-1 TGTGCCACCAGGACTAGCGGGACCGGGGAGCTGTTTTTT CATRTSGTGELFF
. . TRBJ2-7 TRBV14 TGTGCCAGCAGCCAAGTCGCCAGATACTACGAGCAGTACTTC CASSQVARYYEQYF
many . TRBJ2-7 TRBV14 TGTGCCAGCAGCCAAGTGTCCGTACCTCCGGGGAGCTACGAGCAGTACTTC CASSQVSVPPGSYEQYF
many . TRBJ2-2 TRBV4-3 TGCGCCAGCAGCCAAGACGCCAAAGCGAACACCGGGGAGCTGTTTTTT CASSQDAKANTGELFF
. . TRBJ1-1 TRBV12-3/TRBV12-4 TGTGCCAGCAGTTTAGGGACTGAAATTGAAGCTTTCTTT CASSLGTEIEAFF
few . TRBJ2-2 TRBV24-1 TGTGCCACCAGTGACTCATCCCCCGGGGAGCTGTTTTTT CATSDSSPGELFF
many TRBD1 TRBJ2-2 TRBV13 TGTGCCAGCAGCCCAACAACTGGGACAGGGAGGACCGGGGAGCTGTTTTTT CASSPTTGTGRTGELFF
many TRBD2 TRBJ2-7 TRBV9 TGTGCCAGCAGCGTAGGGGGACTAGCGGGCTCCTACGAGCAGTACTTC CASSVGGLAGSYEQYF
many TRBD2 TRBJ2-3 TRBV5-6 TGTGCCAGCAGCAACGGACTAGCGGGTATCACAGATACGCAGTATTTT CASSNGLAGITDTQYF
. . TRBJ2-1 TRBV11-3 TGTGCCAGCAGCTTAGACCATCTAGCGAGTGAGCAGTTCTTC CASSLDHLASEQFF
few . TRBJ2-3 TRBV12-3/TRBV12-4 TGTGCCAGCAGTTTTCCTAGCCTGACCACAGATACGCAGTATTTT CASSFPSLTTDTQYF
many TRBD2 TRBJ2-2 TRBV7-9 TGTGCCAGCAGTATCAAGGGACTAGCGGGAGGGCCGACCGGGGAGCTGTTTTTT CASSIKGLAGGPTGELFF
. TRBD2 TRBJ2-5 TRBV2 TGTGCCAGCAGTGTGGGACTAGCAGAGACCCAGTACTTC CASSVGLAETQYF
. . TRBJ2-3 TRBV19 TGTGCCAGTAGAGGGGCGGGACCGACTAGCACAGATACGCAGTATTTT CASRGAGPTSTDTQYF
few . TRBJ2-1 TRBV6-5 TGTGCCAGCAGTTACACGACCCCGAGCTCCTACAATGAGCAGTTCTTC CASSYTTPSSYNEQFF
. . TRBJ2-7 TRBV5-4 TGTGCCAGCAGCTTGGAAGGGTATTACTCCTACGAGCAGTACTTC CASSLEGYYSYEQYF
. TRBD2 TRBJ2-1 TRBV9 TGTGCCAGCAGCAAACCGGGAGGGCCGCGGGGAAATGAGCAGTTCTTC CASSKPGGPRGNEQFF
few . TRBJ2-2 TRBV7-9 TGTGCCAGCAGCCAAACCGGGACCGACACCGGGGAGCTGTTTTTT CASSQTGTDTGELFF
many TRBD1 TRBJ2-4 TRBV29-1 TGCAGCGTTGCGGACAGGGACGTAGCCAAAAACATTCAGTACTTC CSVADRDVAKNIQYF
few TRBD2 TRBJ2-5 TRBV3-1 TGTGCCAGCAGCCCTCTAGCGGGGCCGCAAGAGACCCAGTACTTC CASSPLAGPQETQYF
many . TRBJ2-1 TRBV7-9 TGTGCCAGCAGCGCGAAAAACTACATATCCGGTGAGCAGTTCTTC CASSAKNYISGEQFF
. . TRBJ1-6 TRBV27 TGTGCCAGCAGTTTATCGTCGCTCGAACATTCACCCCTCCACTTT CASSLSSLEHSPLHF
few . TRBJ1-1 TRBV30 TGTGCCTGGAGTCCGAGGGGGACCATGAACACTGAAGCTTTCTTT CAWSPRGTMNTEAFF
many TRBD2 TRBJ2-3 TRBV30 TGTGCCTGGAGTCGGACTAGCGGGACCACAGATACGCAGTATTTT CAWSRTSGTTDTQYF
few . TRBJ1-5 TRBV7-9 TGTGCCAGCAGCCCCGTGGGGCATAATCAGCCCCAGCATTTT CASSPVGHNQPQHF
many . TRBJ1-1 TRBV20-1 TGCAGTGCTAGCTGGGGAACTGAAGCTTTCTTT CSASWGTEAFF
. TRBD1 TRBJ2-1 TRBV2 TGTGCCAGCAGTGACCCCGACAGGGGGCACTACAATGAGCAGTTCTTC CASSDPDRGHYNEQFF
many TRBD1 TRBJ2-7 TRBV4-2 TGTGCCAGCAGCCATTCCTCCGGGACAGCCTCCTACGAGCAGTACTTC CASSHSSGTASYEQYF
. . TRBJ2-5 TRBV3-1 TGTGCCAGCAGCCAAGATTTTGGGGGAGAGACCCAGTACTTC CASSQDFGGETQYF
many TRBD1 TRBJ1-1 TRBV7-9 TGTGCCGGAAATTACGGGACAGGTGAAGCTTTCTTT CAGNYGTGEAFF
many . TRBJ2-3 TRBV29-1 TGCAGCGTTGACTTTAAGGGGGGCAGTGCAGATACGCAGTATTTT CSVDFKGGSADTQYF
many . TRBJ2-2 TRBV30 TGTGCCTGGAGCCCCTTGAACACCGGGGAGCTGTTTTTT CAWSPLNTGELFF
many TRBD1 TRBJ2-7 TRBV28 TGTGCCAGCAGTGACCTAGACAGGGCCTACGAGCAGTACTTC CASSDLDRAYEQYF
many . TRBJ1-1 TRBV30 TGTGCCTGGAACTACAGGGTAAACACTGAAGCTTTCTTT CAWNYRVNTEAFF
many . TRBJ1-1 TRBV4-3 TGCGCCAGCAGCGGGGATTGGGGCACTGAAGCTTTCTTT CASSGDWGTEAFF
few TRBD2 TRBJ2-2 TRBV9 TGTGCCAGCAGCGTAGTCCTAGCGGGAGACACCGGGGAGCTGTGTTTT CASSVVLAGDTGELCF
many . TRBJ2-6 TRBV28 TGTGCCAGCAGTCCCAGGGGGGCTGGGGCCAACGTCCTGACTTTC CASSPRGAGANVLTF
many TRBD1 TRBJ1-1 TRBV6-2/TRBV6-3 TGTGCCAGCAGTTACTCGAAGGGACAGCTAAGATACACTGAAGCTTTCTTT CASSYSKGQLRYTEAFF
many TRBD2 TRBJ2-7 TRBV7-9 TGTGCCAGCAGCTCCCGGGGGGATGCCTACGAGCAGTACTTC CASSSRGDAYEQYF
many . TRBJ2-1 TRBV30 TGTGCCTGGAATACAGTGCCCTACAATGAGCAGTTCTTC CAWNTVPYNEQFF